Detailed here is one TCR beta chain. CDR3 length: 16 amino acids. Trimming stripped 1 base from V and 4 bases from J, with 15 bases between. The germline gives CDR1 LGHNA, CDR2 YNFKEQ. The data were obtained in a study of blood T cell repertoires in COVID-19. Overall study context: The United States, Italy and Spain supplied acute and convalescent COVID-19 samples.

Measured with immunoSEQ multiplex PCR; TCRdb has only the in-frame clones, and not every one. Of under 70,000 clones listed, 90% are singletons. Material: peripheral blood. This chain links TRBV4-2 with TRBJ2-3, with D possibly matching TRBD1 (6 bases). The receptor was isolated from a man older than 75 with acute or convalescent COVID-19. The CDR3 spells CASSQAGAAGADTQYF. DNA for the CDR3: TGTGCCAGCAGCCAAGCAGGGGCAGCAGGAGCAGATACGCAGTATTTT.